A selection of T cell receptor beta chains follows, all from one sample in a study of T cell responses to AZD1222 COVID-19 vaccine. TCRdb's copy holds only in-frame clones and misses some; the assay was immunoSEQ multiplex PCR. Seen here are about 170,000 clones, approximately 95% observed once, and the top ten hold 3% to 5%. The sequencing here drew on peripheral blood, taken on day 0 of AZD1222 vaccination. These receptors were collected from an adult in good health. CDR3s include the opening cysteine and the closing phenylalanine or tryptophan. Each record gives: D gene, clone size, J gene, V gene, CDR3 protein, CDR3 DNA. D genes are given only for firm matches. A clone size is listed for some rows: how often the clone was seen (once, few, many), or a class if it is expanded.

TRBD1 NA TRBJ1-3 TRBV27 CASSFSGGYSGNTIYF TGTGCCAGCAGTTTCTCAGGGGGTTACTCTGGAAACACCATATATTTT
NA NA TRBJ1-1 TRBV6-5 CASSPGEAGRVSAFF TGTGCCAGCAGCCCGGGGGAGGCAGGGCGGGTATCAGCTTTCTTT
NA NA TRBJ1-5 TRBV19 CASSIPALWPQHF TGTGCCAGTAGTATCCCCGCGTTGTGGCCCCAGCATTTT
NA NA TRBJ1-3 TRBV5-1 CASSQLASGNTIYF TGCGCCAGCAGCCAACTAGCCTCTGGAAACACCATATATTTT
NA NA TRBJ1-2 TRBV30 CAWSRAVSYGYTF TGTGCCTGGAGTAGGGCAGTGAGCTATGGCTACACCTTC
NA NA TRBJ2-3 TRBV6-1 CASSESVTFVYTQYF TGTGCCAGCAGTGAATCGGTGACCTTTGTGTATACGCAGTATTTT
NA NA TRBJ1-1 TRBV30 CAGARNTEAFF TGTGCCGGAGCCCGGAACACTGAAGCTTTCTTT
TRBD1 NA TRBJ1-2 TRBV7-9 CASSHGQGGYTF TGTGCCAGCAGCCACGGACAGGGGGGATACACCTTC
TRBD1 NA TRBJ1-1 TRBV11-2 CASSLASGTATEAFF TGTGCCAGCAGCTTAGCTTCCGGGACAGCCACTGAAGCTTTCTTT
TRBD1 NA TRBJ1-2 TRBV4-1 CASSPAIRGLLNYGYTF TGCGCCAGCAGCCCAGCAATTAGGGGGCTCCTTAACTATGGCTACACCTTC
NA NA TRBJ1-2 TRBV21-1 CASNSNGDRTGFCNGYTF TGTGCCAGCAACTCGAACGGGGACCGGACAGGGTTTTGTAATGGCTACACCTTC
NA NA TRBJ1-5 TRBV6-2/TRBV6-3 CASSYDGIRPQHF TGTGCCAGCAGTTACGATGGAATCCGGCCCCAGCATTTT
TRBD2 NA TRBJ2-1 TRBV14 CASSQTLAGGINEQFF TGTGCCAGCAGCCAGACACTAGCGGGAGGTATCAATGAGCAGTTCTTC
NA NA TRBJ1-1 TRBV11-2 CASSLRGGAYTEAFF TGTGCCAGCAGCTTACGGGGGGGCGCATACACTGAAGCTTTCTTT
TRBD2 NA TRBJ2-1 TRBV15 CATSRDRLLGLAGARSRYNEQFF TGTGCCACCAGCAGAGATCGCCTGCTGGGACTAGCGGGGGCTAGGTCGCGGTACAATGAGCAGTTCTTC
NA NA TRBJ1-1 TRBV15 CATSRDSGIPNTEAFF TGTGCCACCAGCAGAGATAGCGGGATCCCGAACACTGAAGCTTTCTTT
NA NA TRBJ2-2 TRBV25-1 CASSALRAGELFF TGTGCCAGCAGTGCACTTAGGGCCGGGGAGCTGTTTTTT
TRBD1 NA TRBJ2-1 TRBV5-8 CASSLTQGARDYNEQFF TGTGCCAGCAGCTTGACCCAGGGGGCAAGGGACTACAATGAGCAGTTCTTC
TRBD1 NA TRBJ1-5 TRBV29-1 CSVRTGSNQPQHF TGCAGCGTTAGGACAGGCTCTAATCAGCCCCAGCATTTT
NA once TRBJ1-5 TRBV27 CASSLIGVNQPQHF TGTGCCAGCAGTTTAATAGGGGTGAATCAGCCCCAGCATTTT
TRBD1 NA TRBJ1-3 TRBV7-9 CASSARQGPSSGNTIYF TGTGCCAGCAGCGCCAGACAGGGCCCTAGCTCTGGAAACACCATATATTTT
NA once TRBJ1-3 TRBV27 CASSTLGSSGNTIYF TGTGCCAGCAGTACCCTGGGGTCCTCTGGAAACACCATATATTTT
NA NA TRBJ2-1 TRBV3-1/TRBV3-2 CASSQSVGRDYNEQFF TGTGCCAGCAGCCAATCTGTCGGGCGGGACTACAATGAGCAGTTCTTC
TRBD1 NA TRBJ1-2 TRBV7-9 CASSSTGGVQYGYTF TGTGCCAGCAGCTCGACAGGGGGCGTGCAGTATGGCTACACCTTC
NA NA TRBJ1-2 TRBV28 CASSLSGTPYGYTF TGTGCCAGCAGTTTATCCGGGACGCCCTATGGCTACACCTTC
TRBD2 NA TRBJ2-1 TRBV18 CASSPPGGLAGLSEQFF TGTGCCAGCTCACCACCGGGGGGGCTAGCGGGTCTCTCTGAGCAGTTCTTC
TRBD1 NA TRBJ1-5 TRBV2 CASSLTYDRGGSQPQHF TGTGCCAGCAGTCTAACCTACGACAGGGGTGGTAGTCAGCCCCAGCATTTT
NA NA TRBJ1-4 TRBV20-1 CSASVLGRNEKLFF TGCAGTGCCAGTGTCCTGGGACGAAATGAAAAACTGTTTTTT
NA NA TRBJ1-2 TRBV5-5 CASSYRTDGPVGYTF TGTGCCAGCAGCTACCGGACGGACGGCCCAGTAGGCTACACCTTC
NA NA TRBJ2-3 TRBV9 CASSASGSTDTQYF TGTGCCAGCAGCGCCTCCGGGAGCACAGATACGCAGTATTTT
NA NA TRBJ1-1 TRBV19 CASRISVTEAFF TGTGCCAGTAGGATATCGGTAACTGAAGCTTTCTTT
NA NA TRBJ1-2 TRBV7-9 CASVLFIGPYGYTF TGTGCCAGCGTACTTTTTATCGGTCCCTATGGCTACACCTTC
TRBD1 once TRBJ2-2 TRBV3-1/TRBV3-2 CASSLTGVGGELFF TGTGCCAGCAGCCTTACAGGGGTTGGCGGGGAGCTGTTTTTT
NA NA TRBJ2-6 TRBV5-1 CASSRGRGLLDGANVLTF TGCGCCAGCAGCCGTGGCCGCGGCCTGCTCGATGGGGCCAACGTCCTGACTTTC
NA NA TRBJ2-7 TRBV13 CASSLVVAGKQQYF TGTGCCAGCAGCTTAGTAGTTGCGGGTAAGCAGCAGTACTTC
NA NA TRBJ1-1 TRBV12-3/TRBV12-4 CASSLWGTEAFF TGTGCCAGCAGTTTATGGGGTACTGAAGCTTTCTTT
NA NA TRBJ1-1 TRBV11-2 CASSLLRGEPEAFF TGTGCCAGCAGCCTTTTGAGGGGGGAGCCTGAAGCTTTCTTT
NA NA TRBJ2-1 TRBV5-1 CASSLSSGSYNEQFF TGCGCCAGCAGCTTGAGTAGTGGATCCTACAATGAGCAGTTCTTC
NA NA TRBJ1-1 TRBV2 CASLEGRENTEAFF TGTGCCAGCCTAGAGGGGCGCGAGAACACTGAAGCTTTCTTT
NA NA TRBJ1-1 TRBV7-9 CASSLAAGVTEAFF TGTGCCAGCAGCTTAGCGGCGGGGGTGACTGAAGCTTTCTTT
NA NA TRBJ2-3 TRBV3-1/TRBV3-2 CASSPLRGLRDTQYF TGTGCCAGCAGCCCCCTACGGGGGCTCAGGGATACGCAGTATTTT
NA NA TRBJ2-1 TRBV9 CASSVEASIYNEQFF TGTGCCAGCAGCGTAGAGGCTAGTATTTACAATGAGCAGTTCTTC
TRBD1 NA TRBJ1-2 TRBV5-1 CASSPGQDPRGYTF TGCGCCAGCAGCCCCGGACAGGACCCTAGAGGCTACACCTTC
NA NA TRBJ1-2 TRBV3-1/TRBV3-2 CASSQDSGARGYTF TGTGCCAGCAGCCAAGATTCGGGGGCGCGGGGCTACACCTTC
TRBD1 NA TRBJ2-5 TRBV29-1 CSVSGTGNHQETQYF TGCAGCGTTAGTGGGACAGGGAATCACCAAGAGACCCAGTACTTC
TRBD2 few TRBJ2-7 TRBV5-6 CASSLGPGGEQYF TGTGCCAGCAGCTTGGGTCCGGGGGGCGAGCAGTACTTC
TRBD1 NA TRBJ1-5 TRBV19 CASSYQGQGAQPQHF TGTGCCAGTAGTTACCAGGGACAGGGGGCTCAGCCCCAGCATTTT
NA NA TRBJ2-2 TRBV3-1/TRBV3-2 CASSQEGAHTGELFF TGTGCCAGCAGCCAAGAGGGGGCTCACACCGGGGAGCTGTTTTTT
NA NA TRBJ1-5 TRBV24-1 CATSDWDTNQPQHF TGTGCCACCAGTGATTGGGACACCAATCAGCCCCAGCATTTT
NA NA TRBJ2-1 TRBV4-1 CASSQQFF TGCGCCAGCAGCCAGCAGTTCTTC
TRBD2 NA TRBJ2-3 TRBV5-1 CASSFRSGAVGTDTQYF TGCGCCAGCAGCTTTAGGAGCGGGGCTGTGGGCACAGATACGCAGTATTTT
NA NA TRBJ1-5 TRBV19 CASSINPNQPQHF TGTGCCAGTAGTATTAATCCGAATCAGCCCCAGCATTTT
NA NA TRBJ1-1 TRBV4-1 CASSQGNTEAFF TGCGCCAGCAGCCAAGGGAACACTGAAGCTTTCTTT
NA NA TRBJ2-3 TRBV10-2 CASRKAGPTPDTQYF TGCGCCAGCAGGAAAGCGGGTCCGACCCCGGATACGCAGTATTTT
NA NA TRBJ1-5 TRBV15 CATSRTGLQPQHF TGTGCCACCAGCAGAACAGGGTTGCAGCCCCAGCATTTT